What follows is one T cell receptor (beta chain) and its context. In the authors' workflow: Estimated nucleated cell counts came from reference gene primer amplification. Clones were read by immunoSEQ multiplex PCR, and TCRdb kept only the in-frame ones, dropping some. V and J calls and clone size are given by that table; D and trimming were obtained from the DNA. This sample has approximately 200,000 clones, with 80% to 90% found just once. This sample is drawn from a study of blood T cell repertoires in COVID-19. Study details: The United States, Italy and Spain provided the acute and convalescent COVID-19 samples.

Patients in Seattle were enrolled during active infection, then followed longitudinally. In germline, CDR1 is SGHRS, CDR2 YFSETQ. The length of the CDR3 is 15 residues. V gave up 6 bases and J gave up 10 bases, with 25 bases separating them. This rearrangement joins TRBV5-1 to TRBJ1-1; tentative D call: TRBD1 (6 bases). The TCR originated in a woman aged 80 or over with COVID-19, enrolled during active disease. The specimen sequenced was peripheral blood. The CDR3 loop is CASMRGAGATSPAFF. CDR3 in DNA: TGCGCCAGCATGCGGGGGGCTGGGGCCACTTCCCCAGCTTTCTTT.